Presented here are 30 T cell receptor beta chains from one specimen sequenced in a study of T-cell memory formation after mild COVID-19. TCRdb reanalysed the 5' RACE reads using MiXCR and keeps one entry per CDR3 protein. The sample lists 150,000 to 200,000 distinct CDR3 sequences; around 10% were seen once. Material for sequencing was PBMCs or a T cell subset sorted from them (not recorded which). Source of these receptors: a man between 18 and 29 years old who had mild COVID-19 (a few samples of this study predate the infection). Cell type and time point are not known.

The V and J genes are TRBV2 and TRBJ2-3, with D uncertain. The V end was cut by 7 bases, the J end by 3 bases, with 5 bases between. The germline CDR1 and CDR2 sequences are SNHLY and FYNNEI. The CDR3 spans 11 residues. The CDR3 DNA is TGTGCCAGCACCTTAACAGATACGCAGTATTTT. Protein sequence: CASTLTDTQYF. Variable domain in full (rest from reference TRBV2 and TRBJ2-3): EPEVTQTPSHQVTQMGQEVILRCVPISNHLYFYWYRQILGQKVEFLVSFYNNEISEKSEIFDDQFSVERPDGSNFTLKIRSTKLEDSAMYFCASTLTDTQYFGPGTRLTVL.

This clonotype was seen ten or more times. This chain connects TRBV20-1 to TRBJ1-4; D unclear. The CDR3 is 11 amino acids. The germline CDR1 and CDR2 sequences are DFQATT and SNEGSKA (reference sequence). The V gene lost 2 bases and the J gene lost 8 bases, with 6 bases spanning the gap. The DNA of the CDR3 is TGCAGTGCTAGATGGGTCGAAAAACTGTTTTTT. Protein: CSARWVEKLFF.

The CDR3 sequence is CASSYEPGNTEAFF. CDR3 sequence (DNA): TGTGCCAGCAGTTACGAACCGGGCAACACTGAAGCTTTCTTT. The V gene is TRBV6-5, the J gene TRBJ1-1; D remains unclear. V lost 2 bases, J lost 2 bases, and 9 bases lay in between. The CDR3 totals 14 residues. Germline V CDR1 and CDR2: MNHEY, SVGAGI.

There are a few counts of this clonotype. The chain combines TRBV6-6 with TRBJ2-7; D tentatively fits TRBD1 or TRBD2 (5 bases each). Per the germline V gene, CDR1 is MNHNY and CDR2 is SVGAGI (reference sequence). V was pared by 0 bases and J by 5 bases, with 11 bases between. CDR3 size: 14 residues. DNA for the CDR3: TGTGCCAGCAGTTACTCCAGGGACCCCCACGAGCAGTACTTC. It is translated as CASSYSRDPHEQYF.

This clonotype was picked up a small number of times. The gene calls are TRBV18 and TRBJ2-1, with 8 positions matching TRBD2. The germline CDR1 and CDR2 sequences are KGHSH and LQKENI. V was pared by 5 bases and J by 6 bases, with 12 bases of the junction left unmatched. The CDR3 runs to 16 residues. The CDR3 loop is CASSLTGGPSGNEQFF. CDR3 in DNA: TGTGCCAGCTCATTAACGGGGGGGCCCTCTGGCAATGAGCAGTTCTTC.

The rearrangement joins TRBV5-1 to TRBJ2-3, with TRBD1 as a possible D gene (6 bases). CDR1 is SGHRS, CDR2 YFSETQ, per germline. V gave up 4 bases and J gave up 6 bases, with 15 bases separating them. The CDR3 is 14 amino acids. The CDR3 sequence: CASSPRQEMDTQYF. Written as DNA, the CDR3 is TGCGCCAGCAGCCCTCGACAGGAAATGGATACGCAGTATTTT.

V usage is TRBV18 and J usage is TRBJ2-2, with D unclear. The germline V gene has CDR1 KGHSH and CDR2 LQKENI. The length of the CDR3 is 13 residues. V lost 5 bases, J lost 2 bases, and 6 bases lay in between. The CDR3 region has the DNA TGTGCCAGCTCAGAACGAAACACCGGGGAGCTGTTTTTT. Its protein product is CASSERNTGELFF.

The chain combines TRBV9 with TRBJ1-1; D unresolved. The CDR3 is made up of 12 amino acids. V lost 3 bases to trimming and J lost 3 bases, with 6 bases between them. Germline CDR1 and CDR2: SGDLS and YYNGEE. CDR3 protein: CASSGGDTEAFF. In DNA, the CDR3 is TGTGCCAGCAGCGGCGGGGACACTGAAGCTTTCTTT. Combining the CDR3 with reference TRBV9 and TRBJ1-1 gives the whole variable domain DSGVTQTPKHLITATGQRVTLRCSPRSGDLSVYWYQQSLDQGLQFLIQYYNGEERAKGNILERFSAQQFPDLHSELNLSSLELGDSALYFCASSGGDTEAFFGQGTRLTVV.

This chain joins TRBV3-1 and TRBJ2-7, with D possibly TRBD1 on 7 matching bases. The V gene lost 1 base and the J gene lost 6 bases, with 13 bases spanning the gap. The CDR3 is made up of 14 amino acids. Germline V gene lookup returns CDR1 LGHDT and CDR2 YNNKEL (reference sequence). CDR3 coding DNA: TGTGCCAGCAGCCAAGTCAACAGGGGAGGCGAGCAGTACTTC. It is translated as CASSQVNRGGEQYF.

This clonotype was observed a handful of times. The V gene is TRBV24-1, the J gene TRBJ2-1; D tentatively fits TRBD1 or TRBD2 (7 bases each). The V end lost 4 bases, the J end lost 14 bases, and 14 bases lay between the germline ends. The CDR3 length is 12 residues. Germline CDR1 is KGHDR and CDR2 is SFDVKD. CDR3 coding DNA: TGTGCCACCAGTGACCCAGGGGGGGGAGAGTTCTTC. Translating gives CATSDPGGGEFF.

This sequence joins TRBV20-1 and TRBJ1-5; D is unresolved. V was clipped by 0 bases and J by 5 bases, with 5 bases between them. Germline lookup yields CDR1 DFQATT and CDR2 SNEGSKA (reference sequence). The CDR3 extends over 12 amino acids. The CDR3 DNA follows: TGCAGTGCTAGAGAAGGGTATCAGCCCCAGCATTTT. Its translation: CSAREGYQPQHF.

This clonotype was recorded at least ten times. The V gene is TRBV20-1, the J gene TRBJ2-7; D gene uncertain. Trimming left V 3 bases short and J 2 bases short, with 11 bases between. This CDR3 has 13 amino acids. CDR1 DFQATT and CDR2 SNEGSKA come from the germline V gene (reference sequence). The CDR3 sequence: CSASGGRTYEQYV. CDR3 bases: TGCAGTGCTAGCGGTGGGCGGACCTACGAGCAGTACGTC.

The sample holds many counts of this clonotype. J is TRBJ2-5 and V is TRBV4-1; D is unresolved. Trimming took off 1 base at V and 5 bases at J, with 8 bases between the two ends. CDR1 is MGHRA and CDR2 is YSYEKL in the germline V gene. The CDR3 has 13 amino acids. CDR3 nucleotide sequence: TGCGCCAGCAGCCAAGCCCTTCGGGAGACCCAGTACTTC. Translated: CASSQALRETQYF.

V gene TRBV2 combines with J gene TRBJ2-3; weak D call: TRBD2 (6 bases). CDR1 is SNHLY, CDR2 FYNNEI, per germline. The CDR3 covers 16 residues. Trimming removed 10 bases at V and 0 bases at J, with 20 bases between. The CDR3 DNA reads as TGTGCCACCGCCAAAAGAGCGCGGGACAGCACAGATACGCAGTATTTT. Its translation: CATAKRARDSTDTQYF.

This clonotype was seen only a few times. The chain links TRBV9 to TRBJ2-2; tentative D call: TRBD1 (7 bases). In germline, CDR1 is SGDLS, CDR2 YYNGEE. Trimming cost V 2 bases and J 4 bases, with 12 bases left between them. The CDR3 runs 15 residues. The CDR3 loop is CASSVEGASTGELFF. Written as DNA, the CDR3 is TGTGCCAGCAGCGTGGAGGGGGCGAGCACCGGGGAGCTGTTTTTT.

This clonotype was counted a few times. The genes are TRBV7-9 and TRBJ2-5, with 13 nucleotides matching TRBD2. Per germline, CDR1 SEHNR and CDR2 FQNEAQ (reference sequence). Trimming cost V 5 bases and J 3 bases; bases outside gene matches: 6. The CDR3 totals 16 residues. CDR3 nucleotides: TGTGCCAGCAGCCCGCCGGGACTAGCGGGGAAAGAGACCCAGTACTTC. It translates to CASSPPGLAGKETQYF.

V gene TRBV7-3 combines with J gene TRBJ1-3; a possible D gene is TRBD1 (5 bases). V was clipped by 5 bases and J by 8 bases, with 13 bases between them. This CDR3 contains 13 residues. Germline V lookup: CDR1 SGHTA, CDR2 FQGTGA. CDR3 coding DNA: TGTGCCAGCAGCAGCGCCCGGGGGGACACCATATATTTT. This encodes CASSSARGDTIYF.

This clonotype has at least ten counts. V is TRBV7-2 and J is TRBJ2-1; D is uncertain. V shed 4 bases and J shed 6 bases, with 10 bases lying between them. The CDR3 is made up of 13 amino acids. Looked up from germline, CDR1 is SGHTA and CDR2 is FQGNSA. Here the CDR3 reads CASSSDGINEQFF. The CDR3, as DNA: TGTGCCAGCAGCTCCGACGGAATCAATGAGCAGTTCTTC.

This clonotype was observed many times. The CDR3 DNA follows: TGTGCCAGCAGTCCACAGGGATGGCAGCCCCAGCATTTT. Protein: CASSPQGWQPQHF. This sequence joins TRBV28 and TRBJ1-5, with a weak D call TRBD1 (6 bases). Trimming removed 5 bases from V and 7 bases from J, with 12 bases in between. Germline V gene lookup returns CDR1 MDHEN and CDR2 SYDVKM. This CDR3 has 13 residues.

A few counts support this clonotype. The V gene is TRBV9, the J gene TRBJ1-2, with TRBD1 matching 7 bases. Losses at the gene ends were 4 bases for V and 4 bases for J; bases not matched to a gene: 10. This CDR3 comprises 15 residues. Germline CDR1 is SGDLS and CDR2 is YYNGEE. The CDR3 here is CASSPQLQGPYGYTF. The CDR3 nucleotides are TGTGCCAGCAGCCCCCAACTACAGGGGCCCTATGGCTACACCTTC.

This clonotype occurred many times. The chain carries TRBV4-1 and TRBJ2-3; D is ambiguous. This CDR3 contains 16 residues. V dropped 0 bases and J dropped 0 bases, with 10 bases sitting between them. Germline CDR1 MGHRA, CDR2 YSYEKL. The CDR3 DNA sequence: TGCGCCAGCAGCCAAGAGTCCAGCCCTAGCACAGATACGCAGTATTTT. Encoded protein: CASSQESSPSTDTQYF.

This clonotype was counted only a few times. This chain links TRBV29-1 with TRBJ1-3; 12 bases are a match to TRBD1. CDR1 and CDR2 from the germline V gene are SQVTM and ANQGSEA. V was pared by 3 bases and J by 4 bases, with 10 bases of the junction left unmatched. This CDR3 has 17 residues. The CDR3 sequence is CSVDERRDRGPGNTIYF. The CDR3 bases are TGCAGCGTTGATGAACGCCGGGACAGGGGGCCGGGAAACACCATATATTTT.

In its sample, this clonotype was seen many times. The rearrangement joins TRBV23-1 to TRBJ1-5; D is unclear. TRBV23-1 has ORF status, its function being uncertain. V lost 3 bases to trimming and J lost 0 bases, with 12 bases between them. This CDR3 region has 16 residues. CDR3 loop: CASSQRTVYSNQPQHF. The CDR3 DNA follows: TGCGCCAGCAGTCAGAGGACGGTATATAGCAATCAGCCCCAGCATTTT.

This clonotype appeared many times. This chain joins TRBV28 and TRBJ1-1; D gene ambiguous. The CDR3 is 12 amino acids. CDR1 and CDR2 from the germline V gene are MDHEN and SYDVKM. V was shortened by 6 bases and J by 0 bases, with 5 bases between the two germline ends. The CDR3 region has the DNA TGTGCCAGCAGAGAAATGAACACTGAAGCTTTCTTT. It translates to CASREMNTEAFF.

The chain uses TRBV4-3 and TRBJ2-1; D is uncertain. This CDR3 is 14 amino acids long. Germline loops: CDR1 LGHNA, CDR2 YSLEER. With 0 bases removed from V and 2 bases from J, the gap between germline ends came to 5 bases. CDR3 amino acids: CASSQDPPYNEQFF. The CDR3 DNA follows: TGCGCCAGCAGCCAAGATCCCCCCTACAATGAGCAGTTCTTC.

This clonotype was detected a few times. This chain uses TRBV25-1 with TRBJ2-7, with 7 bases identical to TRBD2. Germline V lookup: CDR1 MGHDK, CDR2 SYGVNS. This CDR3 is 17 amino acids long. Trimming took 0 bases from V and 4 from J; bases not matched to a gene: 12. The CDR3 coding sequence is TGTGCCAGCAGTGAATACGATGGGAGGGGACGAACATACGAGCAGTACTTC. It translates to CASSEYDGRGRTYEQYF.

This clonotype was counted a few times. The V and J genes are TRBV12-3 or TRBV12-4 and TRBJ2-1; 7 bases are shared with TRBD1. Germline trimming cut 6 bases from V and 7 bases from J; bases unmatched to any gene: 9. The CDR3 totals 14 residues. The CDR3 DNA follows: TGTGCCAGCAGCGAGGACAGGAAGGGGAATGAGCAGTTCTTC. This encodes CASSEDRKGNEQFF.

This clonotype was found a few times. This chain links TRBV11-3 with TRBJ2-3; 7 nucleotides align to TRBD2. CDR1 is SGHNT, CDR2 YENEEA, per germline. Trimming removed 0 bases from V and 1 base from J; junction bases left unmatched: 7. The CDR3 covers 17 residues. The CDR3: CASSLDSGGRRTDTQYF. The CDR3 bases are TGTGCCAGCAGCTTAGATTCGGGGGGTCGTCGCACAGATACGCAGTATTTT.

The V and J genes are TRBV5-1 and TRBJ2-7; perhaps TRBD1 as D (5 bases). The CDR3 extends over 17 amino acids. Germline V lookup: CDR1 SGHRS, CDR2 YFSETQ. Between the trimmed V and J ends, which lost 7 bases and 2 bases, there was a span of 25 bases. CDR3 region: CASDEMGRPIGPYEQYV. The CDR3 DNA sequence: TGCGCCAGCGACGAGATGGGGCGGCCCATAGGACCCTACGAGCAGTACGTC.

This clonotype was seen more than once but under ten times. V and J are TRBV7-9 and TRBJ2-5; TRBD2 matches at 7 bases. The CDR3 length is 15 residues. Germline V gene sequence: CDR1 SEHNR, CDR2 FQNEAQ (reference sequence). Trimming at V came to 1 base and at J to 0 bases, leaving 2 bases not matched to a gene. The CDR3 spells CASSLGRGNQETQYF. In nucleotides, the CDR3 is TGTGCCAGCAGCTTAGGGCGGGGGAACCAAGAGACCCAGTACTTC.